The 24 T cell receptor beta chains presented below share a single source sample, sequenced in a study of T cells in Graves' hyperthyroidism and ophthalmopathy. It was RNA transcripts that yielded the amplified TCR beta CDR3 regions. When the TCR CDR3 underwent first-round RT-PCR, the HTBI primer set was used. TCRdb fed the multiplex PCR reads into MiXCR, producing one record per CDR3 protein. This sample yields hundreds of thousands of distinct CDR3 sequences, of which less than 20% are seen a single time; 47% belongs to the top ten. Sequencing input: blood. The receptors derive from a man aged 40-55 years with Graves' ophthalmopathy.

This clonotype was found a few times. The chain combines TRBV6-2 or TRBV6-3 with TRBJ2-7, with 11 positions matching TRBD1. Germline lookup yields CDR1 MNHEY and CDR2 SVGEGT. This CDR3 has 16 residues. V dropped 6 bases and J dropped 3; count of bases not matched to a gene: 10. In nucleotides, the CDR3 is TGTGCCAGCAGCCGGCCTGGACAGGGGGCTAGCTACGAGCAGTACTTC. Protein product: CASSRPGQGASYEQYF.

Concerning this clonotype itself: With a much larger clone just one base away, this may be a read error. The V gene is TRBV27, the J gene TRBJ2-7, with TRBD1 matching 10 bases. V was pared by 7 bases and J by 2 bases, with 5 bases of the junction left unmatched. The CDR3 consists of 14 residues. Germline CDR1 reads MNHEY; CDR2 reads SMNVEV (reference sequence). In DNA form, the CDR3 reads TGTGCCAGCAATTTGGACAGGGGGGCCTACGAGCAGTACTTC. Residues: CASNLDRGAYEQYF.

This clonotype was counted many times. V gene TRBV13 combines with J gene TRBJ1-1; D gene ambiguous. The CDR3 is 14 amino acids. The germline gives CDR1 PRHDT, CDR2 FYEKMQ (reference sequence). Trimming took 0 bases from V and 1 from J, leaving 6 bases between them. The DNA of the CDR3 is TGTGCCAGCAGCTTAGGCGCACGGAACACTGAAGCTTTCTTT. Translating gives CASSLGARNTEAFF.

The chain recombines TRBV12-3 or TRBV12-4 with TRBJ2-2; D is possibly TRBD1 (6 bases). The length of the CDR3 is 16 residues. The V and J ends lost 7 bases and 5 bases respectively, with 20 bases between them. The CDR3 sequence is CASTGRVQGVTGELFF. The CDR3 DNA reads as TGTGCCAGCACCGGGCGAGTACAGGGAGTAACCGGGGAGCTGTTTTTT.

The genes are TRBV3-1 and TRBJ2-5, with a weak D call TRBD2 (6 bases). V lost 1 base and J lost 5, with 14 bases in between. The CDR3 contains 15 residues. The germline V gene encodes CDR1 LGHDT and CDR2 YNNKEL (reference sequence). This chain's CDR3 is CASSQAAGWGETQYF. For the CDR3, the DNA is TGTGCCAGCAGCCAAGCAGCGGGCTGGGGGGAGACCCAGTACTTC.

In its sample, this clonotype was seen a few times. The rearrangement joins TRBV29-1 to TRBJ1-5; 10 nucleotides match TRBD1. After removal of 5 bases from V and 7 bases from J, the junction contained 5 bases not matched to a gene. The CDR3 has 13 amino acids. The V gene's germline CDR1 is SQVTM and CDR2 ANQGSEA. CDR3 DNA sequence: TGCAGCGTTCAAGGGACAGGGGCGCAGCCCCAGCATTTT. The encoded protein is CSVQGTGAQPQHF.

This clonotype was seen many times. This sequence joins TRBV11-2 and TRBJ1-4; weak D call: TRBD1 (6 bases). The CDR3 is 15 amino acids. V lost 5 bases and J 7 bases, leaving 17 bases between the germline ends. Germline V gives CDR1 SGHAT, CDR2 FQNNGV. CDR3 sequence (DNA): TGTGCCAGCAGCACACGGGGGGGCGAGAGTGAAAAACTGTTTTTT. Protein product: CASSTRGGESEKLFF. Complete variable domain (other parts from reference TRBV11-2 and TRBJ1-4): EAGVAQSPRYKIIEKRQSVAFWCNPISGHATLYWYQQILGQGPKLLIQFQNNGVVDDSQLPKDRFSAERLKGVDSTLKIQPAKLEDSAVYLCASSTRGGESEKLFFGSGTQLSVL.

This clonotype showed up many times. The rearrangement links TRBV11-2 to TRBJ2-7; 10 bases map to TRBD2. V dropped 5 bases and J dropped 8; count of bases not matched to a gene: 24. CDR3 length: 19 amino acids. The germline CDR1 and CDR2 sequences are SGHAT and FQNNGV. The CDR3 region is CASSLDEGSLAGDGEKQYF. The CDR3 region has the DNA TGTGCCAGCAGCCTGGACGAGGGCTCTCTAGCGGGAGACGGGGAGAAGCAGTACTTC.

The V and J genes are TRBV15 and TRBJ1-2; D possibly corresponds to TRBD1 (6 bases). CDR1 and CDR2 from the germline V gene are LNHNV and YYDKDF (reference sequence). The CDR3 loop spans 15 amino acids. Trimming took 1 base from V and 1 from J, leaving 10 bases between them. This CDR3 is CATSRGQDSNYGYTF. The CDR3 bases are TGTGCCACCAGCAGAGGACAGGACAGTAACTATGGCTACACCTTC. The whole variable domain, remainder taken from reference TRBV15 and TRBJ1-2, is DAMVIQNPRYQVTQFGKPVTLSCSQTLNHNVMYWYQQKSSQAPKLLFHYYDKDFNNEADTPDNFQSRRPNTSFCFLDIRSPGLGDTAMYLCATSRGQDSNYGYTFGSGTRLTVV.

Ten or more counts support this clonotype. The chain recombines TRBV28 with TRBJ1-1; D ambiguous. The germline V gene encodes CDR1 MDHEN and CDR2 SYDVKM. This CDR3 contains 13 residues. The germline V and J ends were trimmed by 7 bases and 1 base, with 10 bases remaining between them. This CDR3 is CASTSRRNTEAFF. DNA of the CDR3: TGTGCCAGCACATCGAGGAGGAACACTGAAGCTTTCTTT.

The rearrangement links TRBV18 to TRBJ2-2; D is undetermined. The length of the CDR3 is 14 residues. Trimming took off 3 bases at V and 6 bases at J, with 11 bases between the two ends. The V gene's germline CDR1 is KGHSH and CDR2 LQKENI. DNA of the CDR3: TGTGCCAGCTCACCCGAGGCGCTGGCCGGGGAGCTGTTTTTT. Translating gives CASSPEALAGELFF.

The table lists this clonotype with a few counts. CDR3 nucleotide sequence: TGTGCCATCAGTGGGTCAGGTCAATCGTTCTCTGGGGCCAACGTCCTGACTTTC. As protein: CAISGSGQSFSGANVLTF. J is TRBJ2-6 and V is TRBV10-3, with D uncertain. The CDR3 consists of 18 residues. The germline V gene has CDR1 ENHRY and CDR2 SYGVKD. The V gene lost 4 bases and the J gene lost 0 bases, with 16 bases spanning the gap.

In this sample, this clonotype turned up a few times. This chain connects TRBV2 to TRBJ2-7; weak D call: TRBD1 (5 bases). V lost 4 bases and J lost 3, with 10 bases in between. Germline CDR1 SNHLY, CDR2 FYNNEI. CDR3 length: 13 residues. The CDR3 loop is CASSAQGNYEQYF. The CDR3 DNA reads TGTGCCAGCAGTGCGCAGGGTAACTACGAGCAGTACTTC.

Comments on this clonotype: Relative to the germline gene, one junction end is altered; a read error may explain this. The gene calls are TRBV4-1 and TRBJ2-1; 8 bases line up with TRBD2. The germline V gene encodes CDR1 MGHRA and CDR2 YSYEKL. The CDR3 contains 15 residues. The CDR3 DNA is TGTGCCAGCAGCCGACGAAGCGGGGGTATCGATGAGCAGTTCTTC. This codes for CASSRRSGGIDEQFF.

This clonotype was seen a handful of times. V is TRBV6-1 and J is TRBJ2-3, with 10 bases matching TRBD2. V trimming: 5 bases; J trimming: 6 bases; junction bases outside the gene matches: 8. The length of the CDR3 is 15 residues. CDR1 is MNHNS, CDR2 SASEGT, per germline. Here the CDR3 reads CASSPLAGAPDTQYF. The CDR3 coding sequence is TGTGCCAGCAGTCCTCTAGCGGGAGCCCCCGATACGCAGTATTTT.

This clonotype came up many times. The chain carries TRBV28 and TRBJ2-7; 8 bases line up with TRBD2. Trimming took 5 bases from V and 2 from J; bases not matched to a gene: 8. The CDR3 runs 15 residues. Germline V gene sequence: CDR1 MDHEN, CDR2 SYDVKM. CDR3 amino acids: CASSPPAGVTYEQYF. For the CDR3, the DNA is TGTGCCAGCAGTCCACCAGCGGGAGTTACCTACGAGCAGTACTTC.

The rearrangement uses TRBV19 and TRBJ1-5; D might be TRBD1 (6 bases). V was trimmed by 7 bases and J by 2 bases, leaving 15 bases between them. This CDR3 has 15 amino acids. The V gene's germline CDR1 is LNHDA and CDR2 SQIVND (reference sequence). The CDR3 is CASMGSGAGNQPQHF. The CDR3 DNA is TGTGCCAGTATGGGTTCGGGGGCTGGCAATCAGCCCCAGCATTTT.

This clonotype was observed at least ten times. J is TRBJ2-4 and V is TRBV28; 10 nucleotides agree with TRBD2. CDR3 length equals 17 residues. The germline V gene encodes CDR1 MDHEN and CDR2 SYDVKM. J was trimmed by 1 base and V by 6 bases; bases with no gene match: 9. CDR3 nucleotide sequence: TGTGCCAGCAGAAGGACTAGCGGTTCACCGGCCAAAAACATTCAGTACTTC. Translating it yields CASRRTSGSPAKNIQYF.

This clonotype has more than one count but fewer than ten. The rearrangement links TRBV7-8 to TRBJ2-1; D is unclear. The V gene lost 4 bases and the J gene lost 0 bases, with 13 bases spanning the gap. CDR3 size: 16 residues. The germline V gene encodes CDR1 SGHVS and CDR2 FQNEAQ. The CDR3 DNA follows: TGTGCCAGCAGCTCCGCGACTGCTAGCTCCTACAATGAGCAGTTCTTC. This codes for CASSSATASSYNEQFF.

This clonotype was seen only a few times. The V and J genes are TRBV6-1 and TRBJ2-1, with unresolved D. Trimming removed 10 bases at V and 5 bases at J, with 18 bases between. Germline V gives CDR1 MNHNS, CDR2 SASEGT. This CDR3 comprises 14 residues. In nucleotides, the CDR3 is TGTGCCACCACATGGGGTAGTTCGGACAATGAGCAGTTCTTC. This encodes CATTWGSSDNEQFF.

The chain couples TRBV7-8 to TRBJ1-2; D not resolved. This CDR3 comprises 13 residues. Trimming removed 5 bases from V and 8 bases from J, with 15 bases in between. Looked up from germline, CDR1 is SGHVS and CDR2 is FQNEAQ. The CDR3 region is CASSQEGAGGYTF. The CDR3 nucleotides are TGTGCCAGCAGCCAGGAGGGAGCCGGGGGCTACACCTTC.

This clonotype was recorded a few times. The V and J genes are TRBV28 and TRBJ1-1; the D is unclear. V shed 5 bases and J shed 2 bases, with 6 bases lying between them. Germline CDR1 MDHEN, CDR2 SYDVKM. This CDR3 comprises 12 residues. The CDR3 loop reads CASSQLNTEAFF. The CDR3 DNA follows: TGTGCCAGCAGTCAACTAAACACTGAAGCTTTCTTT.

The V and J genes are TRBV20-1 and TRBJ2-7, with 8 nucleotides matching TRBD2. Germline CDR1 is DFQATT and CDR2 is SNEGSKA (reference sequence). The CDR3 has 14 residues. V shed 1 base and J 4 bases; nucleotides not matched to a gene: 6. CDR3 sequence: CSARGELAVYEQYF. The CDR3 nucleotides read TGCAGTGCTAGAGGCGAACTAGCGGTGTACGAGCAGTACTTC.

A few counts support this clonotype. The chain combines TRBV18 with TRBJ2-7, with D hard to call. V shed 3 bases and J shed 2 bases, with 8 bases lying between them. Germline V lookup: CDR1 KGHSH, CDR2 LQKENI. This CDR3 region has 13 residues. In DNA form, the CDR3 reads TGTGCCAGCTCACCCCCAACCACCTACGAGCAGTACTTC. Encoded protein: CASSPPTTYEQYF.